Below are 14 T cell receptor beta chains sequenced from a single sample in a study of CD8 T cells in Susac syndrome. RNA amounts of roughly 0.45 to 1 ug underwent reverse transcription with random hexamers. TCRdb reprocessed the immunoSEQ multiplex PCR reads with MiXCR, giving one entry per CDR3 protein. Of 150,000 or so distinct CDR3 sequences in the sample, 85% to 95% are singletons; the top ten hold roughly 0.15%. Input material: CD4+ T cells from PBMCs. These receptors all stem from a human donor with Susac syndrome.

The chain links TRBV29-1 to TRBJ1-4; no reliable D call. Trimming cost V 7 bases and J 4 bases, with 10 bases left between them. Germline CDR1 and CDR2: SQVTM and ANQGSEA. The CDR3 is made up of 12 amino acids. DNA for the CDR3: TGCAGCGCACAGCGAGTTAATGAAAAACTGTTTTTT. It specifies CSAQRVNEKLFF.

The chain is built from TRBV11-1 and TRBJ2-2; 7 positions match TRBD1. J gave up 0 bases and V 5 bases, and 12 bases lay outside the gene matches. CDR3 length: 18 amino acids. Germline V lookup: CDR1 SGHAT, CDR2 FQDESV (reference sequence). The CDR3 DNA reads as TGTGCCAGCAGCGCCACCGCCCTGGGACAGCCGAACACCGGGGAGCTGTTTTTT. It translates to CASSATALGQPNTGELFF.

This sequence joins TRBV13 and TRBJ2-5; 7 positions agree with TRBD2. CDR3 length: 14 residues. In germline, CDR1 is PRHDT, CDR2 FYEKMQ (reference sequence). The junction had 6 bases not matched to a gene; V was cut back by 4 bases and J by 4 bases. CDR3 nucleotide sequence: TGTGCCAGCAGCTCACCCTCTAGCGGAGAGACCCAGTACTTC. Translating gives CASSSPSSGETQYF.

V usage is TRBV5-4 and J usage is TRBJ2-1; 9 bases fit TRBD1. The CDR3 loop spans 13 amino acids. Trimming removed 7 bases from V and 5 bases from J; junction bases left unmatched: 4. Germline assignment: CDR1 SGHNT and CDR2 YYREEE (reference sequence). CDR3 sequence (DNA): TGTGCCAGCCGGGACAGGGCAGACAATGAGCAGTTCTTC. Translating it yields CASRDRADNEQFF.

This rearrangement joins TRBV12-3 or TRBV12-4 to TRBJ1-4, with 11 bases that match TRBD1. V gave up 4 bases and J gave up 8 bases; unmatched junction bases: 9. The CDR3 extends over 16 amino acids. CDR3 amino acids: CASSSPSGTGGEKLFF. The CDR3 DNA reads TGTGCCAGCAGTTCTCCCTCCGGGACAGGGGGAGAAAAACTGTTTTTT.

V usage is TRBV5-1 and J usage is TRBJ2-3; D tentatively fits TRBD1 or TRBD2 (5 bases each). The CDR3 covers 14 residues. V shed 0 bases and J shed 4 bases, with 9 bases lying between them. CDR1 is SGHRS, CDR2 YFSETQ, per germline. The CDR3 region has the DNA TGCGCCAGCAGCTTGGGAAGAGGGGCAGATACGCAGTATTTT. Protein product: CASSLGRGADTQYF. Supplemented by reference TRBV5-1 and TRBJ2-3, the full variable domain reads KAGVTQTPRYLIKTRGQQVTLSCSPISGHRSVSWYQQTPGQGLQFLFEYFSETQRNKGNFPGRFSGRQFSNSRSEMNVSTLELGDSALYLCASSLGRGADTQYFGPGTRLTVL.

The CDR3 loop reads CASSQDRGLEVKTQYF. DNA of the CDR3: TGCGCCAGCAGCCAAGATAGGGGACTAGAAGTGAAGACCCAGTACTTC. The V and J genes are TRBV4-1 and TRBJ2-5; 8 bases agree with TRBD2. Trimming took 0 bases from V and 6 from J; bases not matched to a gene: 9. The CDR3 sequence is 16 residues long. Germline V lookup: CDR1 MGHRA, CDR2 YSYEKL.

The CDR3 protein is CASSPDSFMNTEAFF. Here the CDR3 DNA reads TGTGCCAGCAGCCCCGACAGTTTCATGAACACTGAAGCTTTCTTT. The chain uses TRBV3-1 and TRBJ1-1; TRBD1 might be the D (5 bases). Trimming shortened V by 4 bases and J by 0 bases, and 12 bases separated the two germline ends. Germline V CDR1 and CDR2: LGHDT, YNNKEL (reference sequence). The CDR3 consists of 15 residues.

The DNA of the CDR3 is TGCAGTGCTAGCATACGCAGAACTAGCGGGGGCACAGATACGCAGTATTTT. As protein: CSASIRRTSGGTDTQYF. V and J are TRBV20-1 and TRBJ2-3, with 10 bases identical to TRBD2. The CDR3 has 17 amino acids. From germline, CDR1 is DFQATT and CDR2 SNEGSKA (reference sequence). Trimming cost V 3 bases and J 1 base; bases outside gene matches: 10.

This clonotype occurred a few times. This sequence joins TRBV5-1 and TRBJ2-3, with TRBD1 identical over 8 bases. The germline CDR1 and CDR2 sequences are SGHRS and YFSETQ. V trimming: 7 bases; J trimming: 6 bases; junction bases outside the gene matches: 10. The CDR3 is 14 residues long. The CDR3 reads CASAPIGDRDTQYF. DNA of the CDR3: TGCGCCAGCGCCCCGATAGGGGACAGGGATACGCAGTATTTT.

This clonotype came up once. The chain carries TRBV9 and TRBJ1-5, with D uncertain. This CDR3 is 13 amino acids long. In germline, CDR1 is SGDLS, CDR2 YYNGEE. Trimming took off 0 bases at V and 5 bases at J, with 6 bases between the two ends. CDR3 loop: CASSVGQYQPQHF. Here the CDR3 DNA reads TGTGCCAGCAGCGTAGGTCAGTATCAGCCCCAGCATTTT.

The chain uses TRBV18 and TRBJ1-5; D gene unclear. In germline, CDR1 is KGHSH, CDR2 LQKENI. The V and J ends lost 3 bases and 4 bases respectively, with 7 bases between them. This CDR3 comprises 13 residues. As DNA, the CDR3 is TGTGCCAGCTCACCGGAGGGAAATCAGCCCCAGCATTTT. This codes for CASSPEGNQPQHF.

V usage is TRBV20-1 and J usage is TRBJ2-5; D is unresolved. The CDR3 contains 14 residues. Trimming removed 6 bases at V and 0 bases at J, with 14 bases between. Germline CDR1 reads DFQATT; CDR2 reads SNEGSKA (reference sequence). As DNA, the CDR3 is TGCAGTGCCACGGAAGGGTGGTACCAAGAGACCCAGTACTTC. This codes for CSATEGWYQETQYF.

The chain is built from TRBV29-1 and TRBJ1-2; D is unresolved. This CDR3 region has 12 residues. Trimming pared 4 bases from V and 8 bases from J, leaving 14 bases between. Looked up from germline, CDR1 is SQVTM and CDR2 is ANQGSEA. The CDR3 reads CSVAPGGGGYTF. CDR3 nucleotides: TGCAGCGTTGCCCCGGGCGGCGGAGGCTACACCTTC.